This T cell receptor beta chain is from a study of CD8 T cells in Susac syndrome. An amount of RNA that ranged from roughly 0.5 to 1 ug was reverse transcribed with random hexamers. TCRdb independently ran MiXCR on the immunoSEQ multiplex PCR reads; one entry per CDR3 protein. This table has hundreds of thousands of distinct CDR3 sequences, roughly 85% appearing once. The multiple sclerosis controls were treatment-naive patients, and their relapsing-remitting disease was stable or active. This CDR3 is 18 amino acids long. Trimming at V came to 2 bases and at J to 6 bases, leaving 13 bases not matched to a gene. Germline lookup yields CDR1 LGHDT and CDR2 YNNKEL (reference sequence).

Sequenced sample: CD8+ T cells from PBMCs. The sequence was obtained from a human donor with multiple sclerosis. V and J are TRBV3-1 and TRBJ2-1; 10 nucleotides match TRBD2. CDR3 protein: CASSQRTSGTLRGNEQFF. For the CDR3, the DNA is TGTGCCAGCAGCCAACGGACTAGCGGAACACTTCGGGGCAATGAGCAGTTCTTC.